What follows describes a single T cell receptor beta chain. This clone's antigen is unknown. Within one base of it there is no much larger clone, and no base qualities were kept. From a lookup of the germline V gene, CDR1 and CDR2 are SGHTA and FQGTGA. Taken from cysteine to phenylalanine, the CDR3 has 16 residues. CDR3 DNA is the only sequence kept; it has 48 bases, read in frame from the first base. Germline trimming: 4 bases from V, 3 bases from J; junction bases outside gene matches: 8. Libraries were made using the immunoSEQ multiplex PCR assay. For the multiplex PCR, a mixture combining 60 forward primers for TCR Vbeta segments and 13 reverse primers for TCR Jbeta segments was used. The CDR3 region of rearranged TCR beta genes was amplified from genomic DNA with a multiplex PCR assay. On the Illumina HiSeq System, the amplified TCR beta libraries were sequenced as 87-base-pair reads. In the authors' own workflow: Across the 500 to 850 repertoires, a later analysis counted tens of millions of unique TCR beta chains, some 11 million of which were shared by at least two donors. Raw reads were error-corrected and collapsed into unique sequences with a nearest-neighbor algorithm that merged closely related sequences to remove PCR and sequencing errors. Alignment of CDR3 sequences to IMGT reference sequences was used to assign V, D and J gene segments. For a sequence to be retained, a match of at least six nucleotides was required to both a V gene segment and a J gene segment. A rearrangement was called productive if the CDR3 had no stop codons and remained in frame with V and J, and every other rearrangement was called non-productive. Following IMGT convention, CDR3 was defined as the stretch from the second conserved V-encoded cysteine up to the conserved J-encoded phenylalanine. In an earlier analysis of 587 of the donors, sequences lacking an unambiguous match to a single V gene segment were excluded. In an earlier analysis of approximately 590 of the donors, V segments were called functional above 56.7% productive rearrangements and were called segregating when the between-donor standard deviation exceeded 5%. A statistical classification framework was developed to diagnose cytomegalovirus status using the catalog of TCR beta chain sequences. In a later analysis, TCR nucleotide sequences were compared against IMGT/GENE-DB human TR gene sequences so that V and J genes could be assigned. The TCRdist pipeline was used in a later analysis to assign CDR3 sequences and most-parsimonious VDJ recombination scenarios. A later analysis defined each TCR beta chain by its CDR3 amino acid sequence plus V-gene family, and excluded reads lacking a unique V-gene family. In a later analysis, approximately 590 highly shared, low-generation-probability nucleotide sequences were removed to address suspected cross-contamination and a sequencing artifact. A later analysis calculated a clonal expansion index for each public chain from normalized within-repertoire ranks of inferred template counts. In a later analysis, generation probabilities were computed using a VDJ recombination model fitted to out-of-frame rearrangements, and the results were checked against IGoR. In a later analysis, hypergeometric tests were used to score TCR-TCR, TCR-HLA and TCR-CMV co-occurrence, with a repertoire-size bias correction applied to TCR pairs. To estimate false discovery rates, a later analysis permuted the HLA or CMV assignments 20 times. In a later analysis, co-occurring TCRs were grouped with DBSCAN, and TCRdist sequence similarity was added when clustering was performed within HLA-allele-positive subsets. Repertoires with fewer than 30,000 or more than 120,000 public chains, plus five repertoires with anomalous nucleotide sharing, were excluded from co-occurrence clustering. This immuneACCESS table, as held by TCRdb, lists in-frame sequences with V and J called but not all clones. Of the missing ones, under half trace to an unresolved V gene in checked studies; the others have no known cause. Clone size and the V and J calls come from that table; the DNA yielded D and trimming. The sample table shows about 200,000 clones, and 80% to 90% are seen once. More than 0.25% of the sample comes from the top ten.

The data belong to a study of cytomegalovirus exposure and HLA in healthy donors (TCRdb year 2017). Some background on the complete study: According to an earlier analysis of 550 to 700 of the donors, about 190 million T cells yielded 120 million or so unique TCR beta sequences and more than 250 Gb of sequence data. The T cell repertoires of some 670 subjects were profiled by immunosequencing and related to cytomegalovirus serostatus. Approximately 300 gigabases of sequencing data and around 85 million unique TCR sequences made up an early release that covered 500 to 650 HLA-typed donors. Both class I and class II loci were covered by HLA typing, at four-digit resolution. The number of donors typed differed by locus, with about 629-630 for A, B, C, DRB1 and DQB1, around 500 for DQA1, 600 to 610 for DPA1, and under 490 for DPB1. Among the roughly 400 genotyped donors, 81% belonged to the genetic ancestry cluster associated with self-reported Caucasian donors. In the later analysis, no new phenotypic data were used to find candidate immune exposures; instead, reliance was placed on TCR beta sequences and their occurrence across donors. To predict cytomegalovirus infection status, the study combined high-throughput TCR immunosequencing, statistical association of individual TCRs with disease status, and machine learning. In addition to the first cohort of 650 to 750 subjects, a separate validation cohort of 120 different subjects was used. Alongside the repertoire data, information on donor age, sex, ethnicity and CMV serostatus was compiled. In a later analysis, previously published TCR beta repertoires from some 640 donors were re-analyzed and high-resolution HLA genotyping was added so that TCR occurrence patterns could be studied. Genome-wide SNP genotypes for about 65% of the 666 donors were used in a later genetic analysis, which treated that subset as a discovery cohort. An earlier analysis of about 600 of the donors used high-throughput TCR beta sequencing to judge whether each TCR beta V gene segment behaved as functional or pseudogenic. Across approximately 400 genotyped donors of the cohort, an average of roughly 200,000 unique TCR beta nucleotide sequences per donor were sequenced, and approximately 17% of those sequences were non-productive. The aim of the study was to test whether cataloging public T cell receptors could identify signatures of past pathogen exposure. All discovery cohort repertoires had been generated on a single sequencing platform. About five DR-DQ haplotypes were handled as single units for association and clustering, since linkage in the cohort was strong.

Findings and caveats that apply to the study as a whole: This cohort had only TCR beta chains sequenced, and the lack of alpha or paired-chain data limited which features could be detected. A few of the identified cytomegalovirus-associated TCR beta chains were confirmed in vitro to be specific for cytomegalovirus antigens. Several of the top co-occurrence clusters appeared to be linked to parvovirus B19, influenza, CMV and Epstein-Barr virus, according to a later analysis. Some IMGT-functional V segments, including TRBV6-2 and TRBV6-3, could not be distinguished by the 87-base-pair reads and were therefore excluded. A total of 150 or so TCR beta chains were listed by the study as associated with cytomegalovirus. A later analysis associated 17,000 or so TCR beta sequences with specific HLA alleles at a false discovery rate of 0.05. The classifier was reported to diagnose cytomegalovirus status with high specificity and sensitivity in both the original and validation cohorts. A later analysis found that TCR association rates varied across HLA loci, with DRB1 alleles showing the most associated TCRs and HLA-C alleles the fewest. Most TCR sequences were observed very rarely across donors, whereas some public TCRs were present in many individuals. A group of highly shared sequence variants was considered likely to be a technical artifact of the sequencing pipeline. The authors suggested that the approach could potentially be generalized to other disease states and immunological phenotypes. Because counts were too low, around 18 rarely observed V segments, including chromosome 9 orphons, were left out of the earlier analysis of about 620 of the donors. A later analysis found that HLA-associated TCR beta chains were more clonally expanded and had lower generation probabilities than equally common non-associated chains. Because HLA typing was unavailable for some donors at each locus, only the typed subset was used in association tests. An association between a missense DCLRE1C variant and V-gene and J-gene trimming of TCR beta chains was found in a later genetic analysis and replicated in an independent cohort. A later analysis found that most CMV-associated TCR beta chains appeared HLA-restricted, with HLA associations seemingly driven largely by CMV exposure. Broadly in line with IMGT annotations, most TCR beta V segments showed up in productive rearrangements about 90% or about 30% of the time in an earlier analysis of 587 of the donors. Linkage disequilibrium might explain the correlated functional status among segregating V segments, but an unknown experimental factor could not be ruled out. A further reported finding was that TCR beta sequences accurately predicted the HLA-A and HLA-B alleles for most subjects in the first cohort. Compared with the approximately 700-donor mean, donors in an Asian-associated ancestry cluster had fewer N-insertions in productive TCRs, according to a later genetic analysis. Presence/absence analyses assumed roughly uniform sequencing depth across donors, an assumption that may not hold. For the cohort, immune exposure information was limited to CMV serostatus. Assigning TCR associations to individual alleles was difficult when HLA alleles, especially DR and DQ, strongly co-occurred.

The cohort consisted of 600 to 750 healthy bone marrow donors. At the time of sampling, every cohort member was nominally healthy, though immune exposures that went unrecorded were likely present. The donor tested CMV seronegative and was one of the 352 seronegative cohort members. A peripheral blood sample was provided by each donor, and peripheral blood mononuclear cells were used for TCR beta sequencing. The Qiagen DNeasy Blood Extraction Kit was used to extract genomic DNA from the blood cell samples. The source of this sequence is a woman in her twenties or thirties in good health and CMV-seronegative. Rearrangement joined TRBV7-3 to TRBJ2-1; 8 middle bases align to TRBD2. The specimen sequenced was PBMCs. The sequenced DNA: TGTGCCAGCAGCTCAGGAGGCGGGAGGATCTACAATGAGCAGTTCTTC. Its amino acids are CASSSGGGRIYNEQFF.